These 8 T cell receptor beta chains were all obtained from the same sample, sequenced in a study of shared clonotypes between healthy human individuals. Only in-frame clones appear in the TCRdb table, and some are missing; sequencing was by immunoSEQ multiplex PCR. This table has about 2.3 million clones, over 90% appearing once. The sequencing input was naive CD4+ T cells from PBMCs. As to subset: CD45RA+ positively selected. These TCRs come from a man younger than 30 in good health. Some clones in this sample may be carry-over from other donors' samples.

This chain's CDR3 is CASTPWGGESPQHF. The CDR3 DNA follows: TGTGCCAGCACTCCATGGGGGGGGGAATCGCCCCAGCATTTT. The chain is built from TRBV6-1 and TRBJ1-5; tentative D call: TRBD1 (5 bases). V was clipped by 7 bases and J by 9 bases, with 19 bases between them. This CDR3 is 14 amino acids long. Germline V gives CDR1 MNHNS, CDR2 SASEGT.

The CDR3 sequence: CASSLSAGEGAQYF. The CDR3 nucleotides are TGTGCCAGCAGTTTATCTGCGGGAGAGGGTGCGCAGTATTTT. V and J are TRBV28 and TRBJ2-3, with TRBD2 matching over 7 bases. CDR3 length: 14 residues. Trimming cost V 1 base and J 10 bases; bases outside gene matches: 8. The germline CDR1 and CDR2 sequences are MDHEN and SYDVKM.

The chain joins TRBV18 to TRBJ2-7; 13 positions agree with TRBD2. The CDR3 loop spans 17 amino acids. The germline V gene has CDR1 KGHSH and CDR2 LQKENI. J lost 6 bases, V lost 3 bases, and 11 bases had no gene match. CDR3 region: CASSPQQLAGGQGEQYF. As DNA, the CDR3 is TGTGCCAGCTCACCTCAACAACTAGCGGGAGGGCAGGGCGAGCAGTACTTC. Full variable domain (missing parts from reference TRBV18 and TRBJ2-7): NAGVMQNPRHLVRRRGQEARLRCSPMKGHSHVYWYRQLPEEGLKFMVYLQKENIIDESGMPKERFSAEFPKEGPSILRIQQVVRGDSAAYFCASSPQQLAGGQGEQYFGPGTRLTVT.

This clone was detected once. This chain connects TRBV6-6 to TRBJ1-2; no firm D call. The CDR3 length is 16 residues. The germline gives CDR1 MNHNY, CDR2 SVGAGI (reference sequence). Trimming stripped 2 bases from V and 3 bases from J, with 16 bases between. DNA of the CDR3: TGTGCCAGCAGTTACCCCCAGGTGGGTAAGCACTATGGCTACACCTTC. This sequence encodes CASSYPQVGKHYGYTF.

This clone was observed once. CDR3 in DNA: TGTGCCAGCACAGACAGGGTTAATTCACCCCTCCACTTT. Its protein is CASTDRVNSPLHF. The rearrangement uses TRBV7-9 and TRBJ1-6; 7 nucleotides agree with TRBD1. From germline, CDR1 is SEHNR and CDR2 FQNEAQ (reference sequence). After removal of 7 bases from V and 6 bases from J, the junction contained 3 bases not matched to a gene. This CDR3 has 13 amino acids.

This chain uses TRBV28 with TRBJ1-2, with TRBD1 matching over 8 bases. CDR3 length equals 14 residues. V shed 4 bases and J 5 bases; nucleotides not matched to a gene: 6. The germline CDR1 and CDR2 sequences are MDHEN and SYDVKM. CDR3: CASSSAGGSYGYTF. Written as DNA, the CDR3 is TGTGCCAGCAGTTCCGCAGGGGGCTCGTATGGCTACACCTTC.

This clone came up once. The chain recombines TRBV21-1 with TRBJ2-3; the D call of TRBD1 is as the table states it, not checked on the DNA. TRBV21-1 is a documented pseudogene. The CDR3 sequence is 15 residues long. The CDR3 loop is CASTFPGQGTDTQYF. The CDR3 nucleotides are TGTGCCAGCACATTCCCGGGACAGGGGACAGATACGCAGTATTTT.

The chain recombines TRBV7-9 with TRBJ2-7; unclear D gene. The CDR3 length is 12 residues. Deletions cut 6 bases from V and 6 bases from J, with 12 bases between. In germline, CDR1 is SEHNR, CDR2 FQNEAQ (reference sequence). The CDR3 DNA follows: TGTGCCAGCAGTACCTCTTTGGGCGAGCAGTACTTC. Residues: CASSTSLGEQYF.